This section outlines one TCR beta chain sequence together with its context. MiXCR, run by TCRdb on the 5' RACE reads, gives a single entry per CDR3 protein. The sample records some 690,000 distinct CDR3 sequences, about 20% being singletons. This specimen belongs to a study of identical twins. CDR3 length: 15 amino acids. J was trimmed by 4 bases and V by 3 bases; bases with no gene match: 7. Per germline, CDR1 DFQATT and CDR2 SNEGSKA (reference sequence). Another study also made use of these data, one on T cells expressing NK-cell markers.

The J gene is TRBJ2-1, the V gene TRBV20-1; 9 bases are shared with TRBD1. What was sequenced was PBMCs. The TCR originated in a woman under 30 in good health. The CDR3 reads CSARSTGGRYNEQFF. CDR3 DNA sequence: TGCAGTGCTAGGTCAACAGGGGGCCGGTACAATGAGCAGTTCTTC.